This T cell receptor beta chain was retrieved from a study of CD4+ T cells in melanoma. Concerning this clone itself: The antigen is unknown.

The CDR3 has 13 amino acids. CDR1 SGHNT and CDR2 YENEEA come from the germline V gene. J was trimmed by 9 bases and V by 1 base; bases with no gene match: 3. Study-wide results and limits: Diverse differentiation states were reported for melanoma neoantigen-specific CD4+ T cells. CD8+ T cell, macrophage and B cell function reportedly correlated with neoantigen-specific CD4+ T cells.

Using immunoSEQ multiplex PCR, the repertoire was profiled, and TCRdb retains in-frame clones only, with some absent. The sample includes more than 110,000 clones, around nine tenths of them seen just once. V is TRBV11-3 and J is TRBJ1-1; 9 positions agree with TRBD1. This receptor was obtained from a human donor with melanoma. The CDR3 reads CASSLGTGEKAFF. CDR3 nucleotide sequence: TGTGCCAGCAGCTTAGGGACAGGGGAGAAAGCTTTCTTT.